The source of this T cell receptor (beta chain) is a study of CD8+CD57+ T cells in acquired aplastic anemia. This clonotype was counted at least ten times. The use of genomic DNA as template underpinned the TCR beta VDJ and CDR3 profiling. TCRdb called the reads again in MiXCR, with one record for every CDR3 protein. Of 150,000 to 180,000 distinct CDR3 sequences in the sample, over 50% were seen once. Patients sequenced had flow cytometry evidence of CD8+CD57+ cell expansion. Trimming cost V 0 bases and J 2 bases, with 17 bases left between them. The CDR3 is 17 amino acids. Germline V gives CDR1 DFQATT, CDR2 SNEGSKA (reference sequence).

The sequencing sample was made of sorted CD4+, CD8+, or CD8+CD57+ T cells (not recorded which) from PBMCs. The source is a human donor with aplastic anemia. This chain uses TRBV20-1 with TRBJ1-5; D gene uncertain. CDR3 sequence (DNA): TGCAGTGCTAGAGATCTTGGGAGGGTCGGCGGCAATCAGCCCCAGCATTTT. Its protein product is CSARDLGRVGGNQPQHF.